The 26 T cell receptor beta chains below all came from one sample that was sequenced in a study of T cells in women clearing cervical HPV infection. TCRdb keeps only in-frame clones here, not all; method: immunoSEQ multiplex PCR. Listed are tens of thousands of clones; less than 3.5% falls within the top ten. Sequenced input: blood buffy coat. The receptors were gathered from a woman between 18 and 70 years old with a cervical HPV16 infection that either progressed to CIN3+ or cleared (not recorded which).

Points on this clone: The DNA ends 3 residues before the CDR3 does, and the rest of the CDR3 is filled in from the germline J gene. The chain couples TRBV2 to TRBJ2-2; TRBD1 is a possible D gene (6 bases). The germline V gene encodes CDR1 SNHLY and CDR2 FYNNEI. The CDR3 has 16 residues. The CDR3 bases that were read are TGTGCCAGCAGTCGGGACACACACTCTGGGGCCAACGTG. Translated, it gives CASSRDTHSGANV. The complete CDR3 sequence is CASSRDTHSGANVLFF.

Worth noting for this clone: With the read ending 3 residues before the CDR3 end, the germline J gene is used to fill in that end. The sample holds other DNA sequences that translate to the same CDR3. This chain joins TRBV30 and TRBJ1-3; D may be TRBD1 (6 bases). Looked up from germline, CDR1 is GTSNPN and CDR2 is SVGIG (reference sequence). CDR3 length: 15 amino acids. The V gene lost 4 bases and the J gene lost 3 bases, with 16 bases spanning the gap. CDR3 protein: CAWNSPQGFGNTIYF. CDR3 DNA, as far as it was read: TGTGCCTGGAACTCTCCCCAGGGGTTTGGAAACACC. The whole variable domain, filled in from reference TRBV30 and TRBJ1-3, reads SQTIHQWPATLVQPVGSPLSLECTVEGTSNPNLYWYRQAAGRGLQLLFYSVGIGQISSEVPQNLSASRPQDRQFILSSKKLLLSDSGFYLCAWNSPQGFGNTIYFGEGSWLTVV.

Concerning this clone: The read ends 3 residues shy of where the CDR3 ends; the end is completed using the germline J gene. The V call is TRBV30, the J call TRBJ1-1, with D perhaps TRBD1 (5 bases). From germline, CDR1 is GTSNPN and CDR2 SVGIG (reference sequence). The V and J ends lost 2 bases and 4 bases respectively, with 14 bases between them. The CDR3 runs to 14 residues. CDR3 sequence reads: CAWSRVEGFTEAFF. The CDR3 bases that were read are TGTGCCTGGAGTCGGGTGGAGGGGTTCACTGAA.

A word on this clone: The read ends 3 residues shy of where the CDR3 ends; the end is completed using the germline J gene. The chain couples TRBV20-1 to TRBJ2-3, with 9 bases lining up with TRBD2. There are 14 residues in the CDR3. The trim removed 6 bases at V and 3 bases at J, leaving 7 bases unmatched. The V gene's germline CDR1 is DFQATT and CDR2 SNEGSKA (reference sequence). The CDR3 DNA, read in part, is TGCAGTGCCATAGCGGGAGTATGGACAGATACG. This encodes CSAIAGVWTDT. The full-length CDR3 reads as CSAIAGVWTDTQYF.

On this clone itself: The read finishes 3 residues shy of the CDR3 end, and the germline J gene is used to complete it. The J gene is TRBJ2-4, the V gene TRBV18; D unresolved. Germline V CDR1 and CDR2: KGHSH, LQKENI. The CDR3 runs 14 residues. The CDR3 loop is CASSPTADQFGQYF. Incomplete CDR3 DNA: TGTGCCAGCTCACCAACCGCGGATCAATTCGGT.

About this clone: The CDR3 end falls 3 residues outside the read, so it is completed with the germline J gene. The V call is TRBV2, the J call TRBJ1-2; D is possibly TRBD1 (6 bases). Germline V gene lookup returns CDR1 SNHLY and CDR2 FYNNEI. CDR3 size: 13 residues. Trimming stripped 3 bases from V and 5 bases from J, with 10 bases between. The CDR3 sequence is CASSDGQMYGYTF. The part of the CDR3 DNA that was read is TGTGCCAGCAGTGACGGACAGATGTATGGC. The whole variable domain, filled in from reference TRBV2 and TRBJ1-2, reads EPEVTQTPSHQVTQMGQEVILRCVPISNHLYFYWYRQILGQKVEFLVSFYNNEISEKSEIFDDQFSVERPDGSNFTLKIRSTKLEDSAMYFCASSDGQMYGYTFGSGTRLTVV.

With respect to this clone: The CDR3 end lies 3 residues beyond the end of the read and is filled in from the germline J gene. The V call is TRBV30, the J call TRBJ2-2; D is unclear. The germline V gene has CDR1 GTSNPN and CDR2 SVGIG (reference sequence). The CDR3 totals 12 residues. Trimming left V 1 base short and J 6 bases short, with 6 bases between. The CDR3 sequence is CAWSASPGELFF. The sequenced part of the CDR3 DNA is TGTGCCTGGAGTGCGAGCCCCGGGGAG.

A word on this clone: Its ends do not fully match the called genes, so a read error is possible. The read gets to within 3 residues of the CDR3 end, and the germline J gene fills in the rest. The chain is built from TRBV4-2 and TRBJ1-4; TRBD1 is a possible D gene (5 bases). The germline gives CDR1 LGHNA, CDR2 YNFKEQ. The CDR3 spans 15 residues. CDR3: CASSLGVQGNEKLFF. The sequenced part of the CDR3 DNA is TGCGCCAGCAGCCTAGGGGTGCAGGGTAATGAAAAA.

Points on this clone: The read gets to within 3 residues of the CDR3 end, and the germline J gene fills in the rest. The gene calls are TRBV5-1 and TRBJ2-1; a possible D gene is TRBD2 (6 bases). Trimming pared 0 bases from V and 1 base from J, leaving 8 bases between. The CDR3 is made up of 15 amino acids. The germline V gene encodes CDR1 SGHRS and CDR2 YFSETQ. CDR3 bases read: TGCGCCAGCAGCTTGGCTCTAGCGTCCTACAATGAG. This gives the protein CASSLALASYNE. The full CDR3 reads CASSLALASYNEQFF.

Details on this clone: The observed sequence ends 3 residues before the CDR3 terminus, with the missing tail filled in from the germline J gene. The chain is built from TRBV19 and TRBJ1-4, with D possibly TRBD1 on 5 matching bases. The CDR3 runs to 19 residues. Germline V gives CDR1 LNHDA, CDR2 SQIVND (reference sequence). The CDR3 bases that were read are TGTGCCAGTAGTCCCCGCGGACTAGCGGAGAGCTCTGGGGCCAACGTA. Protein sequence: CASSPRGLAESSGANV. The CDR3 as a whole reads CASSPRGLAESSGANVLFF. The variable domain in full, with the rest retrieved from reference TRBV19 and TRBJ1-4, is DGGITQSPKYLFRKEGQNVTLSCEQNLNHDAMYWYRQDPGQGLRLIYYSQIVNDFQKGDIAEGYSVSREKKESFPLTVTSAQKNPTAFYLCASSPRGLAESSGANVLFFGSGTQLSVL.

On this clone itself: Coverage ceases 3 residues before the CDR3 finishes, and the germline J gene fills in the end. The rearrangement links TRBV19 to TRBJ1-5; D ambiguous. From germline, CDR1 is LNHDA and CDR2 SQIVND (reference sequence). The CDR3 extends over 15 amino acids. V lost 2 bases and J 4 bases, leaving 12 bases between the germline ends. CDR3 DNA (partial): TGTGCCAGTAGTATAAATTTCGCGGGGAATCAGCCC. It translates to CASSINFAGNQP. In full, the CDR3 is CASSINFAGNQPQHF.

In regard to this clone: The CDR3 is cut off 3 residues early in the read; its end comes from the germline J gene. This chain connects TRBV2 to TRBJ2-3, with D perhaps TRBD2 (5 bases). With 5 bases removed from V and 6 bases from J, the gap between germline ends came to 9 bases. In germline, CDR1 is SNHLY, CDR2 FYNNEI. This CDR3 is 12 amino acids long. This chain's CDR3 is CASSKTSDTQYF. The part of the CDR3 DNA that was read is TGTGCCAGCAGTAAAACTAGTGATACG.

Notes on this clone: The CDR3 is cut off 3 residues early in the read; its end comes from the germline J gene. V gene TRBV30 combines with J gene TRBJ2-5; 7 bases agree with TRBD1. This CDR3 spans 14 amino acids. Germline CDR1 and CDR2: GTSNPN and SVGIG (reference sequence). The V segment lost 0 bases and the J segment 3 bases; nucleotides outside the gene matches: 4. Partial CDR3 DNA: TGTGCCTGGAGTGTCGCAGGGGGTGAAGAGACC. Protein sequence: CAWSVAGGEET. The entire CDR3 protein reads CAWSVAGGEETQYF.

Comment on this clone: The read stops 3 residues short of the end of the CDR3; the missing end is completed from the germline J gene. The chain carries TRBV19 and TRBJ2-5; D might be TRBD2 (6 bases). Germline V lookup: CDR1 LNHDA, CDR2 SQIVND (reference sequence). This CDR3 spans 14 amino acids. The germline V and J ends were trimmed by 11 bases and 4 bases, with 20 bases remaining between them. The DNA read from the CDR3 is TGTGCCGGCCAGACTAGGATGATAAGAGAGACC. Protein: CAGQTRMIRET. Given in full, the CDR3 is CAGQTRMIRETQYF.

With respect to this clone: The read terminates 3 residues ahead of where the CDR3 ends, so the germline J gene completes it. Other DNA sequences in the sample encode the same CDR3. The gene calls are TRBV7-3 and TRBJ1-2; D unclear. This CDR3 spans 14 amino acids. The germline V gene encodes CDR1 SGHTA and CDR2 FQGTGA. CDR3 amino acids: CASSLAGGTDTYTF. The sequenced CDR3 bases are TGTGCCAGCAGCTTAGCGGGAGGCACAGATACC.

This chain's CDR3 is CSVLSYSTDTQYF. Partial CDR3 DNA: TGCAGCGTTCTGTCCTATAGCACAGATACG. This rearrangement joins TRBV29-1 to TRBJ2-3; unclear D gene. The read ends 3 residues before the CDR3 terminus; that terminus is restored from the germline J gene. The germline V and J ends were trimmed by 5 bases and 0 bases, with 9 bases remaining between them. Germline V gives CDR1 SQVTM, CDR2 ANQGSEA. The CDR3 is 13 amino acids.

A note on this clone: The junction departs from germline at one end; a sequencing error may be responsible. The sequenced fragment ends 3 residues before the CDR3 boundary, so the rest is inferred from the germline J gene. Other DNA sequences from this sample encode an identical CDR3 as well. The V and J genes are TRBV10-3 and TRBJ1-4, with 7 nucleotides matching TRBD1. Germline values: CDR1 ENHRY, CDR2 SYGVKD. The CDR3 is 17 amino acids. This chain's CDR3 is CAISIDRVWEDDEKLFF. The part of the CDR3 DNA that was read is TGTGCCATCAGTATTGACAGGGTGTGGGAGGATGATGAGAAA.

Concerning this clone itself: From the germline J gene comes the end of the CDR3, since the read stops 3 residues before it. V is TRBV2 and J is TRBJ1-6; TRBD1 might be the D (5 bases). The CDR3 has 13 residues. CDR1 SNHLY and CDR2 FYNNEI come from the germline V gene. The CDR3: CASSDFQGSPLHF. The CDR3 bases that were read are TGTGCCAGCAGTGATTTTCAGGGATCTCCC.

Partial CDR3 DNA: TGTGCCAGCGACAGGGACAGGGGTGGTGGGGGCAATCAGCCC. Its protein is CASDRDRGGGGNQP. The CDR3 as a whole reads CASDRDRGGGGNQPQHF. The gene calls are TRBV18 and TRBJ1-5, with 10 bases identical to TRBD1. The read ends 3 residues shy of where the CDR3 ends; the end is completed using the germline J gene. V shed 8 bases, J shed 2 bases, and the junction held 12 bases outside the gene matches. CDR3 length equals 17 residues. In germline, CDR1 is KGHSH, CDR2 LQKENI.

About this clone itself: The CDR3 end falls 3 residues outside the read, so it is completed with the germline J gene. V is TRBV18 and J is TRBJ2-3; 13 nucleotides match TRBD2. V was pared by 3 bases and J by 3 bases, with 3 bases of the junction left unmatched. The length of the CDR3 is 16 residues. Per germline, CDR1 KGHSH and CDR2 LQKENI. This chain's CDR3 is CASSPGLAGATDTQYF. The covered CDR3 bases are TGTGCCAGCTCACCCGGACTAGCGGGAGCGACAGATACG.

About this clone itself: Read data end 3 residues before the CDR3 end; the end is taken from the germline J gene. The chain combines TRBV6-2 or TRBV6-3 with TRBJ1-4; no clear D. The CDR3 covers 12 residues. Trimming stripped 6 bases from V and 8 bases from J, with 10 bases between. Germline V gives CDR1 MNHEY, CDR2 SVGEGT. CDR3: CASSWTLEKLFF. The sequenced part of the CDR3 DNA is TGTGCCAGCAGCTGGACTTTGGAAAAA.

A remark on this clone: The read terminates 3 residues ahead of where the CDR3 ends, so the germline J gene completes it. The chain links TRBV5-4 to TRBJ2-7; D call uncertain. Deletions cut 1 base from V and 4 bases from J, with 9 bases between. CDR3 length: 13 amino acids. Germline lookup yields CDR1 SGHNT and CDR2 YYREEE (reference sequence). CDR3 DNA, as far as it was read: TGTGCCAGCAGCTTGACCCCGACTTACGAG. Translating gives CASSLTPTYE. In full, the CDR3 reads CASSLTPTYEQYF.

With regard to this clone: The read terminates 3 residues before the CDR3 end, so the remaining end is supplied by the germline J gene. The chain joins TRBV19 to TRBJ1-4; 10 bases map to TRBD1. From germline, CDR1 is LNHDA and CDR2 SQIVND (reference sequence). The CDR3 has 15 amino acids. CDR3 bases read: TGTGCCAGTAGTATAGAGGGGACAGGGGTTACACCA. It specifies CASSIEGTGVTP. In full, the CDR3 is CASSIEGTGVTPLFF.

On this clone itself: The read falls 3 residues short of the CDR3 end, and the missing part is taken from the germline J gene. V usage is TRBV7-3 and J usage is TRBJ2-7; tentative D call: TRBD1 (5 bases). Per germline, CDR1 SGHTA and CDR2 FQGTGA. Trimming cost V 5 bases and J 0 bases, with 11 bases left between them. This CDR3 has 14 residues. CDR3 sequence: CASSRVGPSYEQYF. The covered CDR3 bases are TGTGCCAGCAGCCGTGTGGGGCCCTCCTACGAG.

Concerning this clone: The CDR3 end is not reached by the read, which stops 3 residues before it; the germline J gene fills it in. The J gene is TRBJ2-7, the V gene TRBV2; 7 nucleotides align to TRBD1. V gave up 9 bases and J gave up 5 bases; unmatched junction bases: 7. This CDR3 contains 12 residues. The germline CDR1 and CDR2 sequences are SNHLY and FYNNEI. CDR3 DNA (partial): TGTGCCAGTAGACAGGGTGGTGACGAG. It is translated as CASRQGGDE. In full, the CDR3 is CASRQGGDEQYF.

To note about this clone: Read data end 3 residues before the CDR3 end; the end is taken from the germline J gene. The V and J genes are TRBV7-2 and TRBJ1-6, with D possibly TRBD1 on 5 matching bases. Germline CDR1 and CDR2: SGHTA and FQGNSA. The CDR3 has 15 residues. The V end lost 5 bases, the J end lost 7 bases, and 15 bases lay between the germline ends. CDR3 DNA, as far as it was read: TGTGCCAGCAGCACTGGGGGGGGGTTGAATTCACCC. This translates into CASSTGGGLNSP. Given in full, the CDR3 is CASSTGGGLNSPLHF.